The T cell receptor beta chain described here comes from a study of OX40 agonist ivuxolimab in advanced cancers. Across the study: In three patients, partial responses were observed, one with hepatocellular carcinoma and two with cutaneous melanoma.

Using immunoSEQ multiplex PCR, the repertoire was profiled, and TCRdb retains in-frame clones only, with some absent. The sample holds approximately 82,000 clones; roughly 92% are singletons and the top ten take about 0.61%. Study-wide results and limits: Clonal expansion from baseline to week 6 occurred in both CD4+ and CD8+ T cells.

The CDR3 covers 14 residues. The germline V gene has CDR1 SNHLY and CDR2 FYNNEI. V lost 5 bases, J lost 0 bases, and 9 bases lay in between. As for this clone: Antigen specificity is unknown.

Here the sequenced sample was CD4+ or CD8+ T cells sorted from blood, taken in a trial of the OX40 agonist ivuxolimab. The chain couples TRBV2 to TRBJ2-3; maybe TRBD2 (5 bases). The clonotype was recovered from an adult with an advanced solid tumor such as melanoma, head and neck, liver or kidney cancer. The CDR3, as DNA: TGTGCCAGCAGTCTGAGCGGTAGCACAGATACGCAGTATTTT. Amino acids: CASSLSGSTDTQYF.